This is a list of T cell receptor beta chains from one sample in a study of cytomegalovirus exposure and HLA in healthy donors. Clones were read by immunoSEQ multiplex PCR, and TCRdb kept only the in-frame ones, dropping some. The table lists around 60,000 clones, around 75% of them singletons. Sequencing input: PBMCs. All receptors come from a middle-aged woman in good health and CMV-seropositive. The conserved cysteine and the conserved F or W are not part of the CDR3 here. The order of the fields is V gene, clone size, J gene, CDR3 protein. A row's size may be missing; if present it is once, few, many or a size class.

V: TRBV2
size: NA
J: TRBJ1-1
CDR3: ASSVRTGGLNTEAF

V: TRBV28
size: NA
J: TRBJ2-1
CDR3: ASSFLVYSYFYNEQF

V: TRBV6-6
size: few
J: TRBJ2-1
CDR3: ASSWKGQGANEQF

V: TRBV5-1
size: NA
J: TRBJ2-1
CDR3: ASSSDPGQGAYEQF

V: TRBV18
size: NA
J: TRBJ2-2
CDR3: ASSPSPRTNTGELF

V: TRBV11-2
size: once
J: TRBJ2-7
CDR3: ASSLRVGLDTLGEQY

V: TRBV10-1
size: NA
J: TRBJ2-1
CDR3: ASSAQRGGYNEQF

V: TRBV25-1
size: NA
J: TRBJ2-3
CDR3: ASSEMGTYTQY

V: TRBV30
size: NA
J: TRBJ2-2
CDR3: ASLPGQGKPGELF

V: TRBV7-8
size: NA
J: TRBJ1-2
CDR3: ASSPGTGGFNYGYT

V: TRBV30
size: NA
J: TRBJ2-3
CDR3: ASKGGGRTDTQY

V: TRBV29-1
size: NA
J: TRBJ2-3
CDR3: SVEADGRDYTDTQY

V: TRBV2
size: NA
J: TRBJ2-1
CDR3: ASSGSGTSRTHEQF

V: TRBV27
size: NA
J: TRBJ2-3
CDR3: ASSLRTSTDTQY

V: TRBV7-9
size: once
J: TRBJ2-4
CDR3: ASSPGQADSLAKNIQY

V: TRBV5-1
size: NA
J: TRBJ2-1
CDR3: ASSGDRLYEF